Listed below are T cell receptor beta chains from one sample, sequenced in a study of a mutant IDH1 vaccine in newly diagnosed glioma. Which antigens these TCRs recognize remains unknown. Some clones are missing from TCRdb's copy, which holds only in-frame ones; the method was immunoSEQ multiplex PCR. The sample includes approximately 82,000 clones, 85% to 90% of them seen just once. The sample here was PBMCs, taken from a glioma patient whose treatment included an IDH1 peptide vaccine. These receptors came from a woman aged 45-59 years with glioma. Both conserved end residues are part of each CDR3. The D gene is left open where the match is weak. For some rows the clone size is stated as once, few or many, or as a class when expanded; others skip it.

CDR3 DNA: TGTGCCAGCAGCGTTATGGGCTCTAAATACAATGAGCAGTTCTTC; CDR3 protein: CASSVMGSKYNEQFF; J gene: TRBJ2-1; V gene: TRBV9; CDR3 length: 15; clone size: .; D gene: .
CDR3 DNA: TGTGCCAGCTCACCCAGAGAGACCCAGTACTTC; CDR3 protein: CASSPRETQYF; J gene: TRBJ2-5; V gene: TRBV18; CDR3 length: 11; clone size: .; D gene: .
CDR3 DNA: TGTGCCAGCAGTTACGATACAATGAACACTGAAGCTTTCTTT; CDR3 protein: CASSYDTMNTEAFF; J gene: TRBJ1-1; V gene: TRBV6-6; CDR3 length: 14; clone size: .; D gene: .
CDR3 DNA: TGTGCCAGCAGTTTATCGAAGGGGTTGAATGAGCAGTTCTTC; CDR3 protein: CASSLSKGLNEQFF; J gene: TRBJ2-1; V gene: TRBV27; CDR3 length: 14; clone size: .; D gene: .
CDR3 DNA: TGTGCCTGGAATAAGGGCCAAGAGACCCAGTACTTC; CDR3 protein: CAWNKGQETQYF; J gene: TRBJ2-5; V gene: TRBV30; CDR3 length: 12; clone size: .; D gene: .
CDR3 DNA: TGTGCCAGCAGTTACAAGGGGAAGAGCGCTGAAGCTTTCTTT; CDR3 protein: CASSYKGKSAEAFF; J gene: TRBJ1-1; V gene: TRBV6-6; CDR3 length: 14; clone size: .; D gene: .
CDR3 DNA: TGTGCCTCCGCGACAGGGACCACAGATACGCAGTATTTT; CDR3 protein: CASATGTTDTQYF; J gene: TRBJ2-3; V gene: TRBV6-5; CDR3 length: 13; clone size: .; D gene: TRBD1
CDR3 DNA: TGTGCCAGCAGCCAAGTCTACGAGCAGTACTTC; CDR3 protein: CASSQVYEQYF; J gene: TRBJ2-7; V gene: TRBV14; CDR3 length: 11; clone size: .; D gene: .
CDR3 DNA: TGCAGCGTTGTGGGGACAGGGGTGGCCTACGAGCAGTACTTC; CDR3 protein: CSVVGTGVAYEQYF; J gene: TRBJ2-7; V gene: TRBV29-1; CDR3 length: 14; clone size: .; D gene: TRBD1
CDR3 DNA: TGCGCCAGCAGCTGGACAGGGGCCGGCACTGAAGCTTTCTTT; CDR3 protein: CASSWTGAGTEAFF; J gene: TRBJ1-1; V gene: TRBV5-1; CDR3 length: 14; clone size: .; D gene: TRBD1
CDR3 DNA: TGTGCCAGCAGCGTAGGATGGGGCGAGACCCAGTACTTC; CDR3 protein: CASSVGWGETQYF; J gene: TRBJ2-5; V gene: TRBV9; CDR3 length: 13; clone size: .; D gene: .
CDR3 DNA: TGTGCCAGTAGTCAACTAAGGGGGCTCACGCGTAATTCACCCCTCCACTTT; CDR3 protein: CASSQLRGLTRNSPLHF; J gene: TRBJ1-6; V gene: TRBV19; CDR3 length: 17; clone size: .; D gene: TRBD1
CDR3 DNA: TGCGCCAGCAGCTCCTTGCAGGGGACAAACAATGAGCAGTTCTTC; CDR3 protein: CASSSLQGTNNEQFF; J gene: TRBJ2-1; V gene: TRBV5-1; CDR3 length: 15; clone size: .; D gene: .
CDR3 DNA: TGCAGCGTTGATTTGGGCCTGAATGAAAAACTGTTTTTT; CDR3 protein: CSVDLGLNEKLFF; J gene: TRBJ1-4; V gene: TRBV29-1; CDR3 length: 13; clone size: .; D gene: .
CDR3 DNA: TGCAGCGTTCGAACCTCCCCCGGGAACTCCGAAGCTTTCTTT; CDR3 protein: CSVRTSPGNSEAFF; J gene: TRBJ1-1; V gene: TRBV29-1; CDR3 length: 14; clone size: few; D gene: .
CDR3 DNA: TGTGCCAGCAGCGTCTCGACGGGGGGGGACGAGACCCAGTACTTC; CDR3 protein: CASSVSTGGDETQYF; J gene: TRBJ2-5; V gene: TRBV9; CDR3 length: 15; clone size: once; D gene: TRBD2
CDR3 DNA: TGTGCCAGCAGCTTGGTAGGGGCCGGGACCCAGTACTTC; CDR3 protein: CASSLVGAGTQYF; J gene: TRBJ2-5; V gene: TRBV7-9; CDR3 length: 13; clone size: .; D gene: .
CDR3 DNA: TGTGCCAGCAGCTTATCCTACTCGAGCTCCTACAATGAGCAGTTCTTC; CDR3 protein: CASSLSYSSSYNEQFF; J gene: TRBJ2-1; V gene: TRBV7-3; CDR3 length: 16; clone size: once; D gene: .